This T cell receptor beta chain was recorded in a study of T cell responses to AZD1222 COVID-19 vaccine. Regarding the study as a whole: Spike as a whole was targeted by vaccine-associated CD4 TCRs, dominant at 160-218 and 743-854.

Germline loops: CDR1 LNHNV, CDR2 YYDKDF (reference sequence). V was shortened by 0 bases and J by 6 bases, with 5 bases between the two germline ends. This CDR3 has 13 residues. Worth noting for this clone: The antigen is not known.

Generated by immunoSEQ multiplex PCR, the TCRdb table keeps only in-frame clones and is missing some. The sample shows over 50,000 clones, about 81% of them seen only once. The TCR sequence derives from an adult who received the AZD1222 COVID-19 vaccine. Sequenced here: peripheral blood, sampled 28 days after the second AZD1222 dose. The V gene is TRBV15, the J gene TRBJ2-2; D call uncertain. The DNA of the CDR3 is TGTGCCACCAGCAGAGATTGGTCCGGGGAGCTGTTTTTT. It codes for CATSRDWSGELFF.